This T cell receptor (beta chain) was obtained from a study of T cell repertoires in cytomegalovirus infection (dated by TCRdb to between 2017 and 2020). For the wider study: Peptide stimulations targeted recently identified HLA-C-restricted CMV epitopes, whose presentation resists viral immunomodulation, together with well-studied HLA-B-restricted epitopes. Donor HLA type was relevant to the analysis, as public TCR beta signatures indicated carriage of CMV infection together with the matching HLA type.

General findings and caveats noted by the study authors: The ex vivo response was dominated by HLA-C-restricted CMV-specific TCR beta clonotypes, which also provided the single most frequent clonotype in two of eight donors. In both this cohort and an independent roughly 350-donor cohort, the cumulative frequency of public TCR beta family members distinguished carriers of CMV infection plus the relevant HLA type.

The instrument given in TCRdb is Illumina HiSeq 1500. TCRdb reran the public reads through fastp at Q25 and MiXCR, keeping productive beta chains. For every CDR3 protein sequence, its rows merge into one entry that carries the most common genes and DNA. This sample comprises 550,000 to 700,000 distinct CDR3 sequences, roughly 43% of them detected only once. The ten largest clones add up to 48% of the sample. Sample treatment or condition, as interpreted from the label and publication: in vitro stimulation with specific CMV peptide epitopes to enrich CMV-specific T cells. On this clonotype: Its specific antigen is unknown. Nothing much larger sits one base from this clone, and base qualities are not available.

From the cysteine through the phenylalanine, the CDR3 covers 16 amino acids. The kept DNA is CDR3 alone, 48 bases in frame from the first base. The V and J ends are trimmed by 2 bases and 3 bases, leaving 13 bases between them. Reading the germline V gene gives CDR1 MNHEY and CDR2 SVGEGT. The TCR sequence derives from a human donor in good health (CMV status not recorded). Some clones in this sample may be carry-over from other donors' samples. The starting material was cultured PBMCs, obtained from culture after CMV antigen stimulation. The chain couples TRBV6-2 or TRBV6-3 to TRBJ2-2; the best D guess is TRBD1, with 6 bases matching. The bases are TGTGCCAGCAGTTACGGACAGCAACCCTACACCGGGGAGCTGTTTTTT. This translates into CASSYGQQPYTGELFF.